These 8 T cell receptor beta chains were sequenced from one sample in a study of blood T cell repertoires in COVID-19. Generated by immunoSEQ multiplex PCR, the TCRdb table keeps only in-frame clones and is missing some. The sample lists 270,000 or so clones, 90% occurring once. The specimen was peripheral blood. These receptors were obtained from a woman aged 60-75 years with COVID-19, enrolled during active disease.

The V call is TRBV11-2, the J call TRBJ2-2; 11 bases agree with TRBD1. Germline V gene data show CDR1 as SGHAT and CDR2 as FQNNGV. The CDR3 extends over 14 amino acids. Losses at the gene ends were 6 bases for V and 7 bases for J; bases not matched to a gene: 4. The CDR3 here is CASRGQGAGGELFF. The CDR3 bases are TGTGCCAGCAGAGGACAGGGGGCGGGCGGGGAGCTGTTTTTT.

V is TRBV12-3 or TRBV12-4 and J is TRBJ1-2; TRBD1 is a possible D gene (5 bases). This CDR3 region has 11 residues. The germline V and J ends were trimmed by 6 bases and 7 bases, with 9 bases remaining between them. Here the CDR3 DNA reads TGTGCCAGCAGACGTACAGGTGGCTACACCTTC. Encoded protein: CASRRTGGYTF.

This clone has just one count. An end of the junction differs from the germline gene, which may be a read error. The chain carries TRBV19 and TRBJ2-7; 8 bases map to TRBD1. The CDR3 length is 13 residues. Looked up from germline, CDR1 is LNHDA and CDR2 is SQIVND (reference sequence). CDR3 region: CASSPGGSNEQYF. CDR3 DNA: TGTGCCAGTAGCCCAGGGGGCTCCAACGAGCAGTACTTC.

A remark on this clone: The final CDR3 position lacks the conserved phenylalanine or tryptophan, pointing to a likely read error. The DNA is left out, because the CDR3 cannot be placed on it with certainty; the CDR3 is given as TCRdb lists it. The rearrangement uses TRBV3-1 (or the pseudogene TRBV3-2) and TRBJ1-5; the table gives TRBD1 as D, unverified against the DNA. Germline assignment: CDR1 LGHDT and CDR2 YNNKEL (reference sequence). The CDR3 is 12 amino acids in total, end residues counted. The CDR3: CASSQVPGTPDL.

The CDR3 protein is CASSLKRNTEAFF. CDR3 DNA: TGTGCCAGCAGTTTGAAGAGAAACACTGAAGCTTTCTTT. This chain joins TRBV12-3 or TRBV12-4 and TRBJ1-1; no clear D. V lost 3 bases to trimming and J lost 2 bases, with 7 bases between them. This CDR3 is 13 amino acids long.

The chain links TRBV7-8 to TRBJ1-5, with TRBD1 matching 9 bases. Germline CDR1 SGHVS, CDR2 FQNEAQ. J was trimmed by 5 bases and V by 5 bases; bases with no gene match: 10. The CDR3 has 16 amino acids. CDR3: CASSPLTGGRDQPQHF. The CDR3 DNA reads TGTGCCAGCAGCCCGCTGACAGGGGGGAGAGATCAGCCCCAGCATTTT.

This chain links TRBV7-9 with TRBJ1-3; a possible D gene is TRBD1 (5 bases). CDR3 length: 14 residues. V dropped 5 bases and J dropped 6 bases, with 14 bases sitting between them. Germline-derived CDR1 and CDR2 are SEHNR and FQNEAQ (reference sequence). The CDR3 is CASSVMGPKNTIYF. The CDR3 nucleotides read TGTGCCAGCAGCGTAATGGGGCCTAAAAACACCATATATTTT. Combining the CDR3 with reference TRBV7-9 and TRBJ1-3 gives the whole variable domain DTGVSQNPRHKITKRGQNVTFRCDPISEHNRLYWYRQTLGQGPEFLTYFQNEAQLEKSRLLSDRFSAERPKGSFSTLEIQRTEQGDSAMYLCASSVMGPKNTIYFGEGSWLTVV.

The CDR3, as DNA: TGCGCCAGCAGCCAAGGTCGGCCGGCCAGCGAAGAAAAACTGTTTTTT. Residues: CASSQGRPASEEKLFF. This chain links TRBV4-3 with TRBJ1-4; D remains ambiguous. CDR3 length equals 16 residues. Germline V gives CDR1 LGHNA, CDR2 YSLEER. V dropped 1 base and J dropped 8 bases, with 17 bases sitting between them.